This T cell receptor beta chain comes out of a study of cytomegalovirus exposure and HLA in healthy donors. For the study at large: It was reported in a later analysis that the same platform had been used for the 120 validation repertoires as for the 550 to 700 first-cohort repertoires. Findings and limits, study-wide: Most observed TCR sequences were rare, whereas some public TCRs were detected in many donors. Cytomegalovirus status, reportedly, was diagnosed with high specificity and sensitivity by the classifier.

Germline V gives CDR1 MGHDK, CDR2 SYGVNS. V was pared by 4 bases and J by 2 bases, with 11 bases of the junction left unmatched. This CDR3 spans 16 amino acids. Assay used: immunoSEQ multiplex PCR; TCRdb lists only in-frame clones, some missing. The table records under 200,000 clones, approximately 88% of them present only once. Notes on this clone: The antigen is undetermined.

This sequence joins TRBV25-1 and TRBJ2-7; TRBD2 aligns across 7 bases. The sample comprised PBMCs. This TCR was sampled from a man in his late teens or twenties in good health and CMV-seropositive. CDR3 amino acids: CASSGTSSGTAYEQYF. CDR3 nucleotide sequence: TGTGCCAGCAGTGGGACATCGAGCGGGACCGCCTACGAGCAGTACTTC.